This T cell receptor (beta chain) derives from a study of monozygotic twins with inflammatory bowel disease. After re-calling the 5' RACE reads, TCRdb lists one entry per CDR3 protein, DNA absent. In total, the table holds over 130,000 distinct CDR3 sequences. The CDR3 extends over 13 amino acids. Looked up from germline, CDR1 is SGHTA and CDR2 is FQGNSA. Material: blood. This TCR was recovered from a human donor with ulcerative colitis or Crohn's disease, or a healthy co-twin of an affected twin (not recorded which). This rearrangement joins TRBV7-2 to TRBJ1-6; as DNA is missing, the TRBD1 call by TCRdb cannot be tested. The CDR3 reads CASSQGGNSPLHF.